Listed below are T cell receptor beta chains from one sample, sequenced in a study of identical twins. TCRdb re-called the 5' RACE reads with MiXCR, one entry per CDR3 protein. The top ten hold over 5% of the sample, which has fewer than 250,000 distinct CDR3 sequences, 6.5% to 9% seen once. These same data were also listed under a study on yellow fever vaccine responses in identical twins.

What was sequenced was CD8+ T cells sorted from blood. The source is a woman younger than 35 in good health. CDR3s leave out the opening cysteine and the closing phenylalanine or tryptophan.

V	J	CDR3
TRBV25-1	TRBJ1-6	ASSERGAGLNSPLH
TRBV29-1	TRBJ2-1	SVVISGGYGNEQF
TRBV10-3	TRBJ2-5	AISERDSQETQY
TRBV5-6	TRBJ2-2	ASSSLNSGELF
TRBV5-4	TRBJ2-1	ATAGGLVDEQF
TRBV9	TRBJ2-1	ASSVVPASGSYNEQF
TRBV7-8	TRBJ2-1	ASSLVRRLAGPYSYNEQF
TRBV29-1	TRBJ2-7	SVEEQGSSYEQY
TRBV4-1	TRBJ2-1	ASSQVWGTSSYNEQF
TRBV5-1	TRBJ1-1	ASSIRDLNTEAF
TRBV29-1	TRBJ1-6	SVLLGPTPNSPLH
TRBV12-3/TRBV12-4	TRBJ2-1	ASSPGPLDQF
TRBV29-1	TRBJ2-7	SGAFGVRDDYEQY
TRBV20-1	TRBJ2-1	SATHRDRGNEQF
TRBV11-2	TRBJ1-6	ASSLDGGHSPLH
TRBV6-1	TRBJ2-5	ASNPGPQETQY
TRBV12-3/TRBV12-4	TRBJ1-2	ASSFPGHYGYT
TRBV11-2	TRBJ2-7	ASSPGQAAYEQY
TRBV28	TRBJ2-5	ASRQIGGIETQY